The 21 T cell receptor beta chains given below trace back to one sample, sequenced in a study of regulatory T cells in long-lasting Graves disease. Indicated time point: persistent/refractory GD, antithyroid drugs over 5 years with positive TRAb. PBMC-derived RNA was used for the TCR library. Relying on iRepertoire HTBI primers and Arm-PCR of CDR3 regions, the team built TCR beta libraries. TCRdb independently ran MiXCR on the multiplex PCR reads; one entry per CDR3 protein. The top ten clones hold 7% to 9% of a sample with approximately 500,000 distinct CDR3 sequences, 20% to 25% of them seen once. The sequenced sample was peripheral blood mononuclear cells (PBMCs), obtained when the disease was refractory, from a patient treated with antithyroid drugs. The receptor source for this set is a female donor with Graves disease.

The J gene is TRBJ1-5, the V gene TRBV4-2; tentative D call: TRBD1 (5 bases). V was shortened by 3 bases and J by 3 bases, with 9 bases between the two germline ends. The CDR3 is 14 amino acids. Germline loops: CDR1 LGHNA, CDR2 YNFKEQ. In DNA form, the CDR3 reads TGTGCCAGCAGCCAGGGGGAGAACAATCAGCCCCAGCATTTT. Translation gives CASSQGENNQPQHF.

This clonotype came up a few times. The CDR3 loop reads CASRIEGTPADNSPLHF. CDR3 DNA: TGTGCCAGCAGAATTGAAGGGACACCCGCCGATAATTCACCCCTCCACTTT. V is TRBV6-1 and J is TRBJ1-6, with D possibly being TRBD1 (6 bases). Germline CDR1 and CDR2: MNHNS and SASEGT. The CDR3 runs 17 residues. V lost 6 bases, J lost 5 bases, and 20 bases lay in between.

Remarks on this clonotype: The junction does not match germline at one end; this may be a read error. The genes are TRBV11-2 and TRBJ2-2; maybe TRBD1 (6 bases). The germline V gene encodes CDR1 SGHAT and CDR2 FQNNGV. The CDR3 runs to 16 residues. The chain's CDR3 is CAGSLYAGANTGELFF. DNA for the CDR3: TGTGCCGGCAGCTTATATGCAGGGGCGAACACCGGGGAGCTGTTTTTT.

This clonotype came up a few times. The gene calls are TRBV7-8 and TRBJ2-7; D is unclear. Trimming stripped 5 bases from V and 3 bases from J, with 11 bases between. CDR1 and CDR2 (germline): SGHVS, FQNEAQ. The CDR3 has 13 amino acids. The CDR3 loop reads CASSPSDGYEQYF. The CDR3 DNA follows: TGTGCCAGCAGCCCCTCGGACGGCTACGAGCAGTACTTC.

The table lists this clonotype with a few counts. The rearrangement links TRBV29-1 to TRBJ1-2; the match to TRBD1 covers 10 bases. From germline, CDR1 is SQVTM and CDR2 ANQGSEA. The ends lost 5 bases at V and 1 base at J; junction bases unmatched: 4. CDR3 size: 14 residues. The CDR3 bases are TGCAGCGTTCCTCGGGACAGGGGTAACTATGGCTACACCTTC. It specifies CSVPRDRGNYGYTF.

A few counts support this clonotype. The rearrangement joins TRBV3-1 to TRBJ2-5; 8 bases are shared with TRBD2. The CDR3 is 14 residues long. J lost 5 bases, V lost 4 bases, and 6 bases had no gene match. Per the germline V gene, CDR1 is LGHDT and CDR2 is YNNKEL (reference sequence). The CDR3 sequence is CASSLLSGAETQYF. For the CDR3, the DNA is TGTGCCAGCAGCCTACTTAGCGGGGCTGAGACCCAGTACTTC.

This clonotype has only one observation. The chain recombines TRBV2 with TRBJ2-1; maybe TRBD2 (5 bases). Germline CDR1 reads SNHLY; CDR2 reads FYNNEI. CDR3 size: 14 residues. Trimming took off 5 bases at V and 10 bases at J, with 18 bases between the two ends. Here the CDR3 reads CASSRNQAGNEQFF. In DNA, the CDR3 is TGTGCCAGCAGTCGGAATCAGGCGGGTAACGAGCAGTTCTTC.

V and J are TRBV6-5 and TRBJ1-4, with D hard to call. This CDR3 has 16 residues. Germline CDR1 MNHEY, CDR2 SVGAGI. V was clipped by 2 bases and J by 7 bases, with 17 bases between them. CDR3 nucleotide sequence: TGTGCCAGCAGTTACAAACTCCCAGGCCGCTTTGAAAAACTGTTTTTT. Translation gives CASSYKLPGRFEKLFF.

This clonotype was found many times. The chain uses TRBV2 and TRBJ1-1, with D possibly matching TRBD1 (6 bases). Deletions cut 5 bases from V and 5 bases from J, with 9 bases between. This CDR3 has 12 residues. Per the germline V gene, CDR1 is SNHLY and CDR2 is FYNNEI. CDR3 in DNA: TGTGCCAGCAGTCACAGGGATACTGAAGCTTTCTTT. Translated, it gives CASSHRDTEAFF.

Ten or more counts support this clonotype. The V call is TRBV9, the J call TRBJ2-7; D uncertain. The CDR3 loop spans 15 amino acids. CDR1 SGDLS and CDR2 YYNGEE come from the germline V gene. The V gene lost 4 bases and the J gene lost 3 bases, with 17 bases spanning the gap. For the CDR3, the DNA is TGTGCCAGCAGCTCGACCGGGTCGATCAACTACGAGCAGTACTTC. This translates into CASSSTGSINYEQYF.

This clonotype was observed many times. This chain connects TRBV7-2 to TRBJ1-2; TRBD1 matches 7 bases. Germline V gene sequence: CDR1 SGHTA, CDR2 FQGNSA. Unmatched junction bases numbered 10, after V lost 5 bases and J lost 1 base. CDR3 length: 16 amino acids. The CDR3 here is CASSPRTGDVNYGYTF. CDR3 nucleotide sequence: TGTGCCAGCAGCCCGCGGACAGGTGACGTTAACTATGGCTACACCTTC.

A few counts support this clonotype. For the CDR3, the DNA is TGCAGTGCAACAGGGGAATTGAACACTGAAGCTTTCTTT. Its protein is CSATGELNTEAFF. J is TRBJ1-1 and V is TRBV20-1, with 7 bases lining up with TRBD1. The CDR3 covers 13 residues. The germline V gene encodes CDR1 DFQATT and CDR2 SNEGSKA (reference sequence). V was clipped by 6 bases and J by 0 bases; unmatched bases: 4.

This clonotype has a count of ten or more. The gene calls are TRBV20-1 and TRBJ2-5, with 8 nucleotides matching TRBD2. Germline CDR1 DFQATT, CDR2 SNEGSKA (reference sequence). The length of the CDR3 is 18 residues. V lost 1 base and J lost 4; bases outside the gene matches: 17. The CDR3 region is CSARGLGLVTPGLETQYF. The CDR3 nucleotides are TGCAGTGCTAGAGGTCTGGGACTAGTTACCCCCGGCCTAGAGACCCAGTACTTC.

A single count supports this clonotype. The genes are TRBV20-1 and TRBJ2-1; 10 bases line up with TRBD2. The length of the CDR3 is 20 residues. Germline CDR1 is DFQATT and CDR2 is SNEGSKA (reference sequence). V dropped 3 bases and J dropped 7; count of bases not matched to a gene: 24. In DNA, the CDR3 is TGCAGTGCTAGGGGGTTCCATAGTCTTACTAGCGGGATAACGGGTAATGAGCAGTTCTTC. Residues: CSARGFHSLTSGITGNEQFF.

About this clonotype: This CDR3 is missing its conserved last phenylalanine or tryptophan, likely due to a read error. The rearrangement uses TRBV5-1 and TRBJ1-1; D gene uncertain. CDR3 length equals 14 residues. Per germline, CDR1 SGHRS and CDR2 YFSETQ. Trimming took off 4 bases at V and 9 bases at J, with 19 bases between the two ends. In nucleotides, the CDR3 is TGCGCCAGCAGCCTAGAACCAGGATCAGTGCAAGCTTTCCTT. Its translation: CASSLEPGSVQAFL.

The sample holds many counts of this clonotype. The V and J genes are TRBV5-1 and TRBJ2-7, with a weak D call TRBD2 (6 bases). The V end was cut by 1 base, the J end by 6 bases, with 17 bases between. Germline V gene sequence: CDR1 SGHRS, CDR2 YFSETQ. The length of the CDR3 is 15 residues. This CDR3 is CASSLSSGSKVEQYF. The CDR3 DNA follows: TGCGCCAGCAGCTTGTCCTCCGGGAGTAAGGTCGAGCAGTACTTC.

Comments on this clonotype: The junction shows a germline mismatch at one end, possibly a read error. The CDR3 sequence is CASNPGSHGCTF. The CDR3 coding sequence is TGTGCCAGTAATCCGGGGTCACATGGCTGCACCTTC. The chain combines TRBV19 with TRBJ1-2; D unresolved. The CDR3 runs to 12 residues. Looked up from germline, CDR1 is LNHDA and CDR2 is SQIVND (reference sequence). The full variable domain, with the rest looked up from reference TRBV19 and TRBJ1-2, is DGGITQSPKYLFRKEGQNVTLSCEQNLNHDAMYWYRQDPGQGLRLIYYSQIVNDFQKGDIAEGYSVSREKKESFPLTVTSAQKNPTAFYLCASNPGSHGCTFGSGTRLTVV.

This clonotype has ten or more counts. CDR3 in DNA: TGTGCCAAGGCAGAGGGGGGAACTGAAGCTTTCTTT. It encodes CAKAEGGTEAFF. The gene calls are TRBV28 and TRBJ1-1, with a weak D call TRBD1 (6 bases). CDR1 MDHEN and CDR2 SYDVKM come from the germline V gene. This CDR3 has 12 amino acids. V lost 10 bases and J 5 bases, leaving 14 bases between the germline ends.

This clonotype was counted a few times. This rearrangement joins TRBV29-1 to TRBJ1-1, with 7 bases aligning to TRBD1. The CDR3 has 15 residues. The trim removed 3 bases at V and 1 base at J, leaving 8 bases unmatched. From germline, CDR1 is SQVTM and CDR2 ANQGSEA. The CDR3 sequence: CSVEDGTAKNTEAFF. For the CDR3, the DNA is TGCAGCGTTGAGGACGGGACAGCGAAGAACACTGAAGCTTTCTTT.

CDR3 protein: CASSGPRNTEAFF. As DNA, the CDR3 is TGTGCCAGCAGCGGACCGAGAAACACTGAAGCTTTCTTT. V is TRBV6-2 or TRBV6-3 and J is TRBJ1-1; D unclear. V dropped 6 bases and J dropped 2 bases, with 10 bases sitting between them. The CDR3 spans 13 residues. Germline V gene sequence: CDR1 MNHEY, CDR2 SVGEGT.

This clonotype turned up a few times. The chain links TRBV29-1 to TRBJ1-1, with D tentatively TRBD1 (5 bases). The CDR3 has 15 residues. Germline CDR1 and CDR2: SQVTM and ANQGSEA. The germline V and J ends were trimmed by 4 bases and 4 bases, with 19 bases remaining between them. The CDR3 coding sequence is TGCAGCGTTGTCAGGCAGGGAGTTCCGACCACTGAAGCTTTCTTT. Translated: CSVVRQGVPTTEAFF.